Following are 8 T cell receptor beta chains from one sample sequenced in a study of blood T cell repertoires in COVID-19. Produced via immunoSEQ multiplex PCR; TCRdb's table is partial and in-frame only. The sample contains about 75,000 clones, more than 65% of which appear only once. The sample consisted of peripheral blood. The source is a woman aged 50 to 65 with acute or convalescent COVID-19.

This clone was detected once. This rearrangement joins TRBV5-4 to TRBJ2-5, with D tentatively TRBD2 (6 bases). CDR1 SGHNT and CDR2 YYREEE come from the germline V gene (reference sequence). This CDR3 is built from 16 residues. V gave up 0 bases and J gave up 4 bases, with 16 bases separating them. The CDR3 sequence is CASSLGGIMGAETQYF. CDR3 sequence (DNA): TGTGCCAGCAGCTTGGGCGGGATAATGGGAGCAGAGACCCAGTACTTC.

This clone was seen only once. The genes are TRBV19 and TRBJ2-3; 8 nucleotides match TRBD2. The trim removed 4 bases at V and 1 base at J, leaving 7 bases unmatched. The CDR3 consists of 16 residues. Germline V CDR1 and CDR2: LNHDA, SQIVND (reference sequence). The CDR3 sequence is CASSRGAGARTDTQYF. The CDR3 DNA reads as TGTGCCAGTAGTAGGGGAGCGGGAGCTCGCACAGATACGCAGTATTTT. The full variable domain, completed using reference TRBV19 and TRBJ2-3, is DGGITQSPKYLFRKEGQNVTLSCEQNLNHDAMYWYRQDPGQGLRLIYYSQIVNDFQKGDIAEGYSVSREKKESFPLTVTSAQKNPTAFYLCASSRGAGARTDTQYFGPGTRLTVL.

This clone was observed a handful of times. This chain links TRBV4-1 with TRBJ1-2, with 8 bases aligning to TRBD1. The CDR3 covers 16 residues. The ends lost 6 bases at V and 0 bases at J; junction bases unmatched: 9. Germline CDR1 MGHRA, CDR2 YSYEKL. The CDR3 sequence is CASSGQGKSANYGYTF. DNA of the CDR3: TGCGCCAGCAGTGGACAGGGCAAGTCCGCTAACTATGGCTACACCTTC.

The chain carries TRBV10-3 and TRBJ2-7, with 11 bases identical to TRBD2. Germline CDR1 and CDR2: ENHRY and SYGVKD. The V segment lost 4 bases and the J segment 4 bases; nucleotides outside the gene matches: 0. This CDR3 contains 13 residues. DNA for the CDR3: TGTGCCATCAGTGCTAGCGGGGGGTACGAGCAGTACTTC. Amino acid sequence: CAISASGGYEQYF.

The chain joins TRBV19 to TRBJ1-1; D perhaps matches TRBD1 (5 bases). Germline assignment: CDR1 LNHDA and CDR2 SQIVND (reference sequence). V was trimmed by 5 bases and J by 7 bases, leaving 14 bases between them. The CDR3 runs 13 residues. CDR3: CASSSGVRVEAFF. The DNA for the CDR3 is TGTGCCAGTAGTTCGGGGGTGCGGGTTGAAGCTTTCTTT.

This clone is a singleton in its sample. V gene TRBV7-3 combines with J gene TRBJ2-7; the D gene is possibly TRBD2 (5 bases). In germline, CDR1 is SGHTA, CDR2 FQGTGA. V lost 2 bases and J 4 bases, leaving 9 bases between the germline ends. The CDR3 covers 13 residues. CDR3 nucleotide sequence: TGTGCCAGCAGCTTATTTTCGGGGTACGAGCAGTACTTC. Translated, it gives CASSLFSGYEQYF.

The CDR3 region has the DNA TGCGCCAGCAGCTTGGGCACAGGGGCGAATTCACCCCTCCACTTT. This encodes CASSLGTGANSPLHF. J is TRBJ1-6 and V is TRBV5-1; 7 bases fit TRBD1. Germline V gene sequence: CDR1 SGHRS, CDR2 YFSETQ. Unmatched junction bases numbered 4, after V lost 0 bases and J lost 7 bases. The CDR3 runs 15 residues.

This chain links TRBV6-5 with TRBJ2-1, with D unresolved. This CDR3 has 15 residues. V shed 7 bases and J shed 0 bases, with 13 bases lying between them. Germline values: CDR1 MNHEY, CDR2 SVGAGI. In nucleotides, the CDR3 is TGTGCCAGCAACCCACGCCTGAGCTCCTACAATGAGCAGTTCTTC. It is translated as CASNPRLSSYNEQFF.